Each of the 29 T cell receptor beta chains below was sequenced from the same sample in a study of Tregs in tolerant kidney transplant recipients. Generated by immunoSEQ multiplex PCR, the TCRdb table keeps only in-frame clones and is missing some. The sample carries under 300,000 clones, around 82% recorded once. Sequencing was done on a sample of CD4+ T cells from blood. The source of these receptors is a human donor in good health.

The chain combines TRBV5-1 with TRBJ2-6; D could derive from TRBD1 or TRBD2 (5 bases each). CDR3 length: 18 residues. CDR1 and CDR2 from the germline V gene are SGHRS and YFSETQ. Trimming removed 4 bases from V and 2 bases from J, with 19 bases in between. CDR3 nucleotides: TGCGCCAGCAGCCCCGGGACCTGGGGCCGGGCTGGGGCCAACGTCCTGACTTTC. This translates into CASSPGTWGRAGANVLTF. Full variable domain (missing parts from reference TRBV5-1 and TRBJ2-6): KAGVTQTPRYLIKTRGQQVTLSCSPISGHRSVSWYQQTPGQGLQFLFEYFSETQRNKGNFPGRFSGRQFSNSRSEMNVSTLELGDSALYLCASSPGTWGRAGANVLTFGAGSRLTVL.

The chain combines TRBV7-8 with TRBJ1-2; D gene unclear. CDR3 length equals 15 residues. Germline CDR1 is SGHVS and CDR2 is FQNEAQ. Trimming took 4 bases from V and 3 from J, leaving 15 bases between them. The CDR3: CASSSSGQTYYGYTF. The CDR3 DNA sequence: TGTGCCAGCAGCTCTAGCGGGCAGACCTACTATGGCTACACCTTC.

V usage is TRBV5-1 and J usage is TRBJ2-7, with D perhaps given as TRBD1 or TRBD2 (6 bases each). CDR3 size: 14 residues. From germline, CDR1 is SGHRS and CDR2 YFSETQ. V was clipped by 1 base and J by 3 bases, with 11 bases between them. This CDR3 is CASSLWGAHYEQYF. CDR3 bases: TGCGCCAGCAGCTTGTGGGGGGCCCACTACGAGCAGTACTTC. Full variable domain (missing parts from reference TRBV5-1 and TRBJ2-7): KAGVTQTPRYLIKTRGQQVTLSCSPISGHRSVSWYQQTPGQGLQFLFEYFSETQRNKGNFPGRFSGRQFSNSRSEMNVSTLELGDSALYLCASSLWGAHYEQYFGPGTRLTVT.

CDR3 residues: CASSQDRQGGQFF. The CDR3 coding sequence is TGCGCCAGCAGCCAAGATAGGCAGGGAGGGCAGTTCTTC. This chain connects TRBV4-1 to TRBJ2-1, with a weak D call TRBD2 (6 bases). Germline CDR1 reads MGHRA; CDR2 reads YSYEKL. The V end was cut by 0 bases, the J end by 12 bases, with 12 bases between. This CDR3 comprises 13 residues.

V and J are TRBV18 and TRBJ2-3; D remains unclear. Germline V gene sequence: CDR1 KGHSH, CDR2 LQKENI. V was trimmed by 1 base and J by 0 bases, leaving 14 bases between them. The CDR3 loop spans 17 amino acids. The DNA of the CDR3 is TGTGCCAGCTCACCACGGGGTAACGGCTTGAGCACAGATACGCAGTATTTT. It specifies CASSPRGNGLSTDTQYF.

The chain links TRBV9 to TRBJ2-2, with D maybe TRBD1 (5 bases). This CDR3 contains 16 residues. The germline gives CDR1 SGDLS, CDR2 YYNGEE. The V and J ends lost 0 bases and 1 base respectively, with 10 bases between them. The CDR3 coding sequence is TGTGCCAGCAGCGTAGTTCAGGGTTGGAACACCGGGGAGCTGTTTTTT. Encoded protein: CASSVVQGWNTGELFF.

This rearrangement joins TRBV18 to TRBJ2-7, with no clear D. Germline V lookup: CDR1 KGHSH, CDR2 LQKENI. This CDR3 spans 12 amino acids. V shed 2 bases and J shed 6 bases, with 8 bases lying between them. The CDR3 DNA is TGTGCCAGCTCACCAGGTAGGGTCGAGCAGTACTTC. Its translation is CASSPGRVEQYF.

The V call is TRBV2, the J call TRBJ2-1, with a weak D call TRBD1 (5 bases). The CDR3 length is 14 residues. CDR1 is SNHLY and CDR2 is FYNNEI in the germline V gene. The V end lost 5 bases, the J end lost 5 bases, and 13 bases lay between the germline ends. CDR3 sequence (DNA): TGTGCCAGCAGTCACCTAGGGGTGGACAATGAGCAGTTCTTC. It specifies CASSHLGVDNEQFF.

The chain joins TRBV25-1 to TRBJ2-7; no definite D call. With 10 bases removed from V and 0 bases from J, the gap between germline ends came to 7 bases. Germline CDR1 and CDR2: MGHDK and SYGVNS. The CDR3 length is 11 residues. CDR3 sequence: CATGLSYEQYF. CDR3 DNA sequence: TGTGCCACCGGTCTCTCCTACGAGCAGTACTTC.

Concerning this clone itself: This same CDR3 is encoded by further DNA sequences in the sample. The chain is built from TRBV7-8 and TRBJ1-1; TRBD1 matches at 7 bases. CDR1 is SGHVS, CDR2 FQNEAQ, per germline. The CDR3 extends over 15 amino acids. J was trimmed by 1 base and V by 3 bases; bases with no gene match: 5. The CDR3 loop reads CASSLGGGWNTEAFF. For the CDR3, the DNA is TGTGCCAGCAGCTTGGGAGGGGGCTGGAACACTGAAGCTTTCTTT.

The chain couples TRBV6-6 to TRBJ1-1, with D unclear. In germline, CDR1 is MNHNY, CDR2 SVGAGI (reference sequence). CDR3 length equals 13 residues. The V end lost 5 bases, the J end lost 1 base, and 8 bases lay between the germline ends. CDR3 nucleotide sequence: TGTGCCAGCAGTCCGTACCGGAACACTGAAGCTTTCTTT. Amino acid sequence: CASSPYRNTEAFF.

Concerning this clone: Other DNA sequences in this sample translate to the same CDR3. CDR3 loop: CASSVVSGTYNEQFF. For the CDR3, the DNA is TGTGCCAGCAGCGTAGTCTCGGGGACCTACAATGAGCAGTTCTTC. This chain uses TRBV9 with TRBJ2-1, with a weak D call TRBD2 (5 bases). The V end was cut by 0 bases, the J end by 2 bases, with 9 bases between. The CDR3 extends over 15 amino acids. Germline V lookup: CDR1 SGDLS, CDR2 YYNGEE. The full variable domain, completed using reference TRBV9 and TRBJ2-1, is DSGVTQTPKHLITATGQRVTLRCSPRSGDLSVYWYQQSLDQGLQFLIQYYNGEERAKGNILERFSAQQFPDLHSELNLSSLELGDSALYFCASSVVSGTYNEQFFGPGTRLTVL.

The chain is built from TRBV30 and TRBJ2-4, with TRBD1 matching over 8 bases. The CDR3 contains 13 residues. V shed 3 bases and J 5 bases; nucleotides not matched to a gene: 3. Germline lookup yields CDR1 GTSNPN and CDR2 SVGIG (reference sequence). CDR3 sequence (DNA): TGTGCCTGGAGAGACAGGGGCCAAAACATTCAGTACTTC. It yields the protein CAWRDRGQNIQYF.

This clone was seen just once. The V gene is TRBV9, the J gene TRBJ2-3, with 10 bases aligning to TRBD2. Germline CDR1 is SGDLS and CDR2 is YYNGEE. The CDR3 is 15 amino acids. The trim removed 3 bases at V and 0 bases at J, leaving 1 base unmatched. The CDR3 loop is CASSGSGRSTDTQYF. The CDR3 coding sequence is TGTGCCAGCAGCGGTAGCGGGAGGAGCACAGATACGCAGTATTTT.

This clone has just a few counts. The chain uses TRBV10-1 and TRBJ2-7, with a weak D call TRBD2 (6 bases). V lost 6 bases to trimming and J lost 5 bases, with 17 bases between them. The CDR3 runs to 14 residues. The germline V gene encodes CDR1 WNHNN and CDR2 SYGVQD (reference sequence). The DNA of the CDR3 is TGCGCCAGCAGCGCGTCGGTAGCGGCCGACGAGCAGTACTTC. Residues: CASSASVAADEQYF.

The chain recombines TRBV18 with TRBJ1-4; 7 bases match TRBD1. Unmatched junction bases numbered 2, after V lost 4 bases and J lost 0 bases. The CDR3 spans 15 residues. CDR1 is KGHSH and CDR2 is LQKENI in the germline V gene. CDR3 bases: TGTGCCAGCTCACTCGGACAGGCAACTAATGAAAAACTGTTTTTT. Its translation is CASSLGQATNEKLFF.

The chain carries TRBV27 and TRBJ1-1; D perhaps matches TRBD1 (5 bases). Trimming cost V 3 bases and J 2 bases, with 10 bases left between them. The CDR3 has 14 residues. Per the germline V gene, CDR1 is MNHEY and CDR2 is SMNVEV (reference sequence). The CDR3 nucleotides read TGTGCCAGCAGTTTCTCAGGGCCCAACACTGAAGCTTTCTTT. It encodes CASSFSGPNTEAFF.

This clone was counted a single time. The J gene is TRBJ1-1, the V gene TRBV6-4, with D tentatively TRBD1 (6 bases). The germline gives CDR1 MRHNA, CDR2 SNTAGT. CDR3 length: 13 residues. Trimming removed 3 bases from V and 4 bases from J, with 9 bases in between. The CDR3 DNA sequence: TGTGCCAGCAGTGAAGGGGGGGGCACTGAAGCTTTCTTT. It encodes CASSEGGGTEAFF.

This clone has a single count. V gene TRBV14 combines with J gene TRBJ1-1; D is possibly TRBD1 (5 bases). With 8 bases removed from V and 11 bases from J, the gap between germline ends came to 24 bases. CDR3 size: 14 residues. Germline assignment: CDR1 SGHDN and CDR2 FVKESK. The CDR3 coding sequence is TGTGCCAGCGCCACCGAAGGCGGGGGAAGGAACGCTTTCTTT. Encoded protein: CASATEGGGRNAFF. Using reference TRBV14 and TRBJ1-1 for the parts outside the CDR3, the full variable domain is EAGVTQFPSHSVIEKGQTVTLRCDPISGHDNLYWYRRVMGKEIKFLLHFVKESKQDESGMPNNRFLAERTGGTYSTLKVQPAELEDSGVYFCASATEGGGRNAFFGQGTRLTVV.

Only a few counts were recorded for this clone. The chain couples TRBV7-6 to TRBJ2-1, with 7 bases fitting TRBD1. The CDR3 is made up of 13 amino acids. V was clipped by 5 bases and J by 3 bases; unmatched bases: 1. The germline gives CDR1 SGHVS, CDR2 FNYEAQ. The CDR3 loop reads CASSPGGYNEQFF. As DNA, the CDR3 is TGTGCCAGCAGCCCAGGGGGCTACAATGAGCAGTTCTTC. The complete variable domain, with remaining parts taken from reference TRBV7-6 and TRBJ2-1, reads GAGVSQSPRYKVTKRGQDVALRCDPISGHVSLYWYRQALGQGPEFLTYFNYEAQQDKSGLPNDRFSAERPEGSISTLTIQRTEQRDSAMYRCASSPGGYNEQFFGPGTRLTVL.

J is TRBJ2-1 and V is TRBV5-1, with 7 bases that match TRBD1. Germline values: CDR1 SGHRS, CDR2 YFSETQ. The CDR3 extends over 16 amino acids. V trimming: 0 bases; J trimming: 4 bases; junction bases outside the gene matches: 7. The CDR3 loop is CASSLARDRVYNEQFF. Written as DNA, the CDR3 is TGCGCCAGCAGCTTGGCGAGGGACAGAGTTTACAATGAGCAGTTCTTC.

This chain joins TRBV30 and TRBJ2-5, with 9 bases fitting TRBD1. The CDR3 runs 15 residues. The germline V gene has CDR1 GTSNPN and CDR2 SVGIG (reference sequence). The V and J ends lost 5 bases and 4 bases, in that order; junction bases with no gene match: 11. CDR3 bases: TGTGCCTGGGTTGGCTGGGACAGGGATAGAGAGACCCAGTACTTC. Translation: CAWVGWDRDRETQYF.

The V call is TRBV7-9, the J call TRBJ2-7; D is perhaps TRBD1 (6 bases). The CDR3 length is 15 residues. CDR1 is SEHNR, CDR2 FQNEAQ, per germline (reference sequence). The V and J ends lost 0 bases and 0 bases respectively, with 9 bases between them. CDR3 sequence (DNA): TGTGCCAGCAGCTTAGCCACAGGGTTCTCCTACGAGCAGTACTTC. It specifies CASSLATGFSYEQYF.

Here the CDR3 reads CASVPGTGVTEAFF. DNA for the CDR3: TGTGCCTCCGTGCCGGGGACAGGGGTGACTGAAGCTTTCTTT. The V gene is TRBV10-3, the J gene TRBJ1-1; 10 bases fit TRBD1. The trim removed 11 bases at V and 5 bases at J, leaving 11 bases unmatched. The CDR3 runs to 14 residues. Germline CDR1 reads ENHRY; CDR2 reads SYGVKD.

This clone was counted only a few times. The chain joins TRBV5-1 to TRBJ2-5, with a possible D match to TRBD1 (5 bases). CDR1 is SGHRS, CDR2 YFSETQ, per germline. This CDR3 comprises 14 residues. V dropped 2 bases and J dropped 2 bases, with 10 bases sitting between them. CDR3 coding DNA: TGCGCCAGCAGCTTCCAACAGGTGCAAGAGACCCAGTACTTC. It codes for CASSFQQVQETQYF.

DNA for the CDR3: TGCGCCAGCAGCGCGGACAGGGGTTGGATGGGCTACACCTTC. Residues: CASSADRGWMGYTF. The chain joins TRBV5-1 to TRBJ1-2; TRBD1 aligns across 9 bases. This CDR3 has 14 residues. Germline V gene data show CDR1 as SGHRS and CDR2 as YFSETQ. The ends lost 4 bases at V and 8 bases at J; junction bases unmatched: 9.

The CDR3 sequence is CASPPGGSSYNEQFF. For the CDR3, the DNA is TGTGCCAGCCCACCGGGGGGGAGCTCCTACAATGAGCAGTTCTTC. V usage is TRBV6-1 and J usage is TRBJ2-1, with 8 bases lining up with TRBD2. Trimming took 8 bases from V and 0 from J; bases not matched to a gene: 6. This CDR3 comprises 15 residues. The germline gives CDR1 MNHNS, CDR2 SASEGT.

This chain uses TRBV30 with TRBJ2-7; 11 bases agree with TRBD1. CDR1 and CDR2 from the germline V gene are GTSNPN and SVGIG (reference sequence). The V and J ends lost 3 bases and 5 bases, in that order; junction bases with no gene match: 9. The CDR3 consists of 15 residues. CDR3 residues: CAWSGGTGGKHEQYF. The DNA of the CDR3 is TGTGCCTGGAGCGGAGGGACAGGGGGTAAGCACGAGCAGTACTTC. The variable domain in full, with the rest retrieved from reference TRBV30 and TRBJ2-7, is SQTIHQWPATLVQPVGSPLSLECTVEGTSNPNLYWYRQAAGRGLQLLFYSVGIGQISSEVPQNLSASRPQDRQFILSSKKLLLSDSGFYLCAWSGGTGGKHEQYFGPGTRLTVT.

The chain carries TRBV6-4 and TRBJ2-3; tentative D call: TRBD1 (6 bases). Per the germline V gene, CDR1 is MRHNA and CDR2 is SNTAGT. This CDR3 contains 15 residues. Trimming removed 5 bases at V and 2 bases at J, with 14 bases between. CDR3: CASSPGTSSTDTQYF. CDR3 nucleotides: TGTGCCAGCAGTCCCGGGACATCATCCACAGATACGCAGTATTTT.